This T cell receptor (beta chain) was observed in a study of post-analysis software for immune sequencing data. Study-level findings and limits: Compared with controls, patients showed significantly lower normalized Chao1 diversity. In patients, about 5 TRBV segments were more frequent than in controls, with TRBV5-6, TRBV5-1 and TRBV20-1 among them.

Unique molecular identifiers featured in each of the TCR beta cDNA libraries. Each CDR3 protein gets one entry after TCRdb re-called the PCR reads with MiXCR. The table lists 150,000 to 200,000 distinct CDR3 sequences, roughly 35% of them singletons. The CDR3 is 16 amino acids. Losses at the gene ends were 3 bases for V and 4 bases for J; bases not matched to a gene: 7. Germline CDR1 SGHTS, CDR2 YDEGEE. This clonotype was picked up a small number of times. The antigen is undetermined. The J gene is TRBJ2-1, the V gene TRBV5-8, with 10 bases matching TRBD2. Material: blood, obtained after autologous hematopoietic stem cell transplantation. The clonotype comes from a girl under 18 with multiple sclerosis. The DNA of the CDR3 is TGTGCCAGCAGCTATACCGGGACTAGCGTTTACAATGAGCAGTTCTTC. It specifies CASSYTGTSVYNEQFF.